This TCR beta chain was profiled in a study of identical twins. Findings and caveats of the study: While abundant cord blood beta clonotypes carried fewer insertions, memory repertoires showed no such pattern.

The CDR3 length is 15 residues. The junction had 5 bases not matched to a gene; V was cut back by 4 bases and J by 6 bases. CDR1 is LGHNA and CDR2 is YSLEER in the germline V gene. Template switching added a universal primer site, and cDNA bore unique molecular identifiers. TCRdb reprocessed the 5' RACE reads via MiXCR and lists one record per CDR3 protein. The table shows about 160,000 distinct CDR3 sequences, with under 4.5% occurring only once. In the case of this clonotype: Antigen: not known.

Healthy Caucasians supplied all donations. The sequence came from a man in his late teens or twenties in good health. Sequenced sample: memory T cells sorted from blood. J is TRBJ2-1 and V is TRBV4-3; 11 bases are shared with TRBD2. CDR3 region: CASSLLAGGGNEQFF. CDR3 DNA sequence: TGCGCCAGCAGCCTTCTAGCGGGAGGTGGCAATGAGCAGTTCTTC.